These 7 T cell receptor beta chains originate from one sample sequenced in a study of shared clonotypes between healthy human individuals. Clones were sequenced by immunoSEQ multiplex PCR, and TCRdb holds only the in-frame ones, with some missing. The sample yields about 1.5 million clones, roughly 96% seen once. Specimen: naive CD4+ T cells sorted from blood. Indicated subset: CD45RA+ positively selected. The source of these receptors is a man under 40 in good health.

The V and J genes are TRBV28 and TRBJ1-1; D not resolved. Germline lookup yields CDR1 MDHEN and CDR2 SYDVKM. The CDR3 loop spans 14 amino acids. V was shortened by 5 bases and J by 1 base, with 11 bases between the two germline ends. The CDR3 loop is CASSTLERNTEAFF. The CDR3 bases are TGTGCCAGCAGTACGCTGGAGCGGAACACTGAAGCTTTCTTT.

This clone has just one count. The J gene is TRBJ2-2, the V gene TRBV5-1, with 7 bases that match TRBD1. V dropped 0 bases and J dropped 1; count of bases not matched to a gene: 6. Germline-derived CDR1 and CDR2 are SGHRS and YFSETQ. The CDR3 contains 17 residues. CDR3 residues: CASSLGDSAGNTGELFF. In DNA, the CDR3 is TGCGCCAGCAGCTTGGGGGACAGCGCAGGGAACACCGGGGAGCTGTTTTTT.

This clone was detected once. The chain couples TRBV9 to TRBJ2-1; no firm D call. V gave up 2 bases and J gave up 4 bases, with 7 bases separating them. CDR1 and CDR2 (germline): SGDLS, YYNGEE. This CDR3 is built from 13 residues. CDR3 DNA: TGTGCCAGCAGCGTTGATATATACAATGAGCAGTTCTTC. Translated, it gives CASSVDIYNEQFF.

This clone is a singleton in its sample. Other DNA sequences in the same sample also yield this CDR3. The chain carries TRBV29-1 and TRBJ1-1; the match to TRBD1 covers 7 bases. Looked up from germline, CDR1 is SQVTM and CDR2 is ANQGSEA. There are 13 residues in the CDR3. Losses at the gene ends were 5 bases for V and 0 bases for J; bases not matched to a gene: 3. CDR3 residues: CSVQTGMNTEAFF. CDR3 bases: TGCAGCGTTCAGACAGGGATGAACACTGAAGCTTTCTTT. Filled out from reference TRBV29-1 and TRBJ1-1, the complete variable domain reads SAVISQKPSRDICQRGTSLTIQCQVDSQVTMMFWYRQQPGQSLTLIATANQGSEATYESGFVIDKFPISRPNLTFSTLTVSNMSPEDSSIYLCSVQTGMNTEAFFGQGTRLTVV.

This chain links TRBV10-2 with TRBJ1-5; D may be TRBD1 (6 bases). CDR3 size: 15 residues. V dropped 5 bases and J dropped 0 bases, with 11 bases sitting between them. Germline assignment: CDR1 WSHSY and CDR2 SAAADI. The CDR3 DNA reads TGCGCCAGCAGTATGGGGGGCGATAGCAATCAGCCCCAGCATTTT. This gives the protein CASSMGGDSNQPQHF.

This clone has a single count. Other DNA sequences in this sample translate to the same CDR3. The DNA of the CDR3 is TGTGCCAGCAGCTTGGCTGGGGGAAGCGAGCAGTACTTC. This sequence encodes CASSLAGGSEQYF. V gene TRBV5-4 combines with J gene TRBJ2-7, with D tentatively TRBD1 or TRBD2 (5 bases each). The V and J ends lost 0 bases and 6 bases respectively, with 10 bases between them. The CDR3 covers 13 residues. Germline CDR1 is SGHNT and CDR2 is YYREEE (reference sequence).

V and J are TRBV4-1 and TRBJ2-7; TRBD2 matches at 8 bases. V was pared by 1 base and J by 0 bases, with 5 bases of the junction left unmatched. The CDR3 runs 16 residues. The germline V gene has CDR1 MGHRA and CDR2 YSYEKL. CDR3 sequence reads: CASSQGLARSSYEQYF. The CDR3 DNA sequence: TGCGCCAGCAGCCAAGGACTAGCGAGGAGCTCCTACGAGCAGTACTTC.